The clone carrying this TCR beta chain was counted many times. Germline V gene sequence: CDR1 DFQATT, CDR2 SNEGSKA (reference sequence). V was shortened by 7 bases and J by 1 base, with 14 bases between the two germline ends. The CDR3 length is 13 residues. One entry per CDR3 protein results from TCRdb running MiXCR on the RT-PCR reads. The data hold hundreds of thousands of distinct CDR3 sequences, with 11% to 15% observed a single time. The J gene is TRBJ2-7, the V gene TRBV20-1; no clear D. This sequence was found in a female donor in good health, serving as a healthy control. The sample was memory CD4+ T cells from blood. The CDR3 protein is CSGKVGSSYEQYF. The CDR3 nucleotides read TGCAGTGGGAAAGTTGGGTCGTCCTACGAGCAGTACTTC.